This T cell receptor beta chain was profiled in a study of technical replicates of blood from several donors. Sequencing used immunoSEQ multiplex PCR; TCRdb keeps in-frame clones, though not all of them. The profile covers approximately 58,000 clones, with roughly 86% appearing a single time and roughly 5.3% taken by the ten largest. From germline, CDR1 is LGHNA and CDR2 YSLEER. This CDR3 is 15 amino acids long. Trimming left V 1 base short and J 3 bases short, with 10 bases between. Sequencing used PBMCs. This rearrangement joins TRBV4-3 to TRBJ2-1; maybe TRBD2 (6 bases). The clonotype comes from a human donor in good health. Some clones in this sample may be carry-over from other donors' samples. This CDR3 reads CASSQGLVGYNEQFF. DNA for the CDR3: TGCGCCAGCAGCCAAGGACTAGTCGGCTACAATGAGCAGTTCTTC.